Sequencing of this T cell receptor (beta chain) was carried out in a study of shared clonotypes between healthy human individuals. TCRdb keeps only in-frame clones here, not all; method: immunoSEQ multiplex PCR. The sample lists around 2.1 million clones; about 92% were seen once. The V end lost 1 base, the J end lost 2 bases, and 16 bases lay between the germline ends. The CDR3 spans 16 residues. CDR1 SGHNT and CDR2 YYREEE come from the germline V gene (reference sequence). Naive CD8 cells comprised CD45RO-negative, CCR7-positively selected cells, excluding terminally differentiated effector memory CD45RA+ cells.

The sequencing sample was made of naive CD8+ T cells from PBMCs. The chain is built from TRBV5-4 and TRBJ2-7; tentative D call: TRBD2 (6 bases). This TCR derives from a man younger than 35 in good health. Some clones in this sample may be carry-over from other donors' samples. CDR3 DNA: TGTGCCAGCAGCTTGAAACGGGAGAAAGGAACCTACGAGCAGTACTTC. Translated: CASSLKREKGTYEQYF.